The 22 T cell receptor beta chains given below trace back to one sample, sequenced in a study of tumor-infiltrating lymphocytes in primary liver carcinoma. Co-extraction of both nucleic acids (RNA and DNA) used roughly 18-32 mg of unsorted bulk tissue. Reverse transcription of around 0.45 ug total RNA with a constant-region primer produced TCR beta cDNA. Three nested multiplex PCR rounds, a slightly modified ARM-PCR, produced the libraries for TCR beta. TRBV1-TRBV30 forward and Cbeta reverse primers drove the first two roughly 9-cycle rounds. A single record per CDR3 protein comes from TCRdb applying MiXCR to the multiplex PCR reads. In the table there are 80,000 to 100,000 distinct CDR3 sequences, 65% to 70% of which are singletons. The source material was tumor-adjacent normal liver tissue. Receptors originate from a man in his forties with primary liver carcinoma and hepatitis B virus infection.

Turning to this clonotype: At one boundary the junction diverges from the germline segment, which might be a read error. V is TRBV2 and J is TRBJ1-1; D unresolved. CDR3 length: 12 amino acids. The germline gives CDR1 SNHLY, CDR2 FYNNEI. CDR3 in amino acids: CASSDGTVLALF. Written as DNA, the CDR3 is TGTGCAAGCAGTGACGGCACAGTTTTAGCTTTATTT.

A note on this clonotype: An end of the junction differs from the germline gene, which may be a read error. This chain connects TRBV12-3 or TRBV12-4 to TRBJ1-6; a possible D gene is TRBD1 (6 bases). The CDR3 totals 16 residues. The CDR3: CVSSFGRGTYNSPLHF. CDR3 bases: TGCGTCAGCAGTTTCGGCAGGGGCACCTATAATTCACCCCTCCACTTT.

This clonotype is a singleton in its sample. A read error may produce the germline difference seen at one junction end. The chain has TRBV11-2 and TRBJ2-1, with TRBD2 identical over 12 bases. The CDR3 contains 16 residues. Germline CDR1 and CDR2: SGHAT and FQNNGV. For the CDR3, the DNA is TGTGCCAGTAGCTGCGCTAGCGGGAGGGACGACAATGAGCAGTTCTTC. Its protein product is CASSCASGRDDNEQFF. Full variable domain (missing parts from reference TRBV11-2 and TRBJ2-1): EAGVAQSPRYKIIEKRQSVAFWCNPISGHATLYWYQQILGQGPKLLIQFQNNGVVDDSQLPKDRFSAERLKGVDSTLKIQPAKLEDSAVYLCASSCASGRDDNEQFFGPGTRLTVL.

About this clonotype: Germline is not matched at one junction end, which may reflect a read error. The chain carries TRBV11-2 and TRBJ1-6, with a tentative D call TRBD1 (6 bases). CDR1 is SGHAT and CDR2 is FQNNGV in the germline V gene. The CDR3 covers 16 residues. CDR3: CANSSRRGTTNSPLHF. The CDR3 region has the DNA TGTGCCAACAGCTCGAGGAGGGGGACCACTAATTCACCCCTCCACTTT.

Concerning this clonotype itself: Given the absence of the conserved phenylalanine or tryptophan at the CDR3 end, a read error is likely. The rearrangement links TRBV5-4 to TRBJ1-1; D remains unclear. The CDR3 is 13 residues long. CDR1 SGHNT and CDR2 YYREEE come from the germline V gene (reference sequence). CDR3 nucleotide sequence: TGTGGCAGCAGCTTGGTCGCCGGTAGGGAAGCTTTCTCT. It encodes CGSSLVAGREAFS.

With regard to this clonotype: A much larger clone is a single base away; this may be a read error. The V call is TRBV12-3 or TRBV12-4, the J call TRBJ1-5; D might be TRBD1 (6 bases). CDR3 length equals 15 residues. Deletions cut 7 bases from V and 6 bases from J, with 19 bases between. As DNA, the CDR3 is TGTGCCAGCACTCTATACAGGGCAAGGGGTCAGCCCCAGCATTTT. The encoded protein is CASTLYRARGQPQHF.

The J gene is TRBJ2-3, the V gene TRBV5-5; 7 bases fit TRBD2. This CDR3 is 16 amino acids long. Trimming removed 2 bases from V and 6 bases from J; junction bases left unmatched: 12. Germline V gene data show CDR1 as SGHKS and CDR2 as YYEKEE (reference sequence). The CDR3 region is CASSLIIGRNGDTQYF. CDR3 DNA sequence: TGTGCCAGCAGCTTAATTATCGGGAGGAACGGGGATACGCAGTATTTT.

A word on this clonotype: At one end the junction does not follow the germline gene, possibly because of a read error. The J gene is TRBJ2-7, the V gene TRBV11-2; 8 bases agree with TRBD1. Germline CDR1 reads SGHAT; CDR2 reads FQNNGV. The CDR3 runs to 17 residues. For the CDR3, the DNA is TGTGCCAACAGCTTAGAGCCACCGGGACAGGCCTCCTACGAGCAGTACTTC. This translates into CANSLEPPGQASYEQYF. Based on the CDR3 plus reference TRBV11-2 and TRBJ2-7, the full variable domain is EAGVAQSPRYKIIEKRQSVAFWCNPISGHATLYWYQQILGQGPKLLIQFQNNGVVDDSQLPKDRFSAERLKGVDSTLKIQPAKLEDSAVYLCANSLEPPGQASYEQYFGPGTRLTVT.

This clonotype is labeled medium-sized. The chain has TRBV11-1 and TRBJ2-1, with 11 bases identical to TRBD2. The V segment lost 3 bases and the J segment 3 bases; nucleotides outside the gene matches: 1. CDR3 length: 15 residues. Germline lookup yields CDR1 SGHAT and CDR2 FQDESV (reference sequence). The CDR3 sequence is CASSFGTSGYNEQFF. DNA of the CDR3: TGTGCCAGCAGCTTCGGGACTAGCGGCTACAATGAGCAGTTCTTC.

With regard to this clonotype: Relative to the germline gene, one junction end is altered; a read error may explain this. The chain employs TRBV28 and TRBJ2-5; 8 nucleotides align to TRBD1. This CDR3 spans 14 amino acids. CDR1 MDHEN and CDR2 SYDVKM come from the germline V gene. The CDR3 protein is CTSSSQGAGETQYF. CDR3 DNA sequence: TGTACCAGCAGTTCCCAGGGGGCGGGGGAGACCCAGTACTTC.

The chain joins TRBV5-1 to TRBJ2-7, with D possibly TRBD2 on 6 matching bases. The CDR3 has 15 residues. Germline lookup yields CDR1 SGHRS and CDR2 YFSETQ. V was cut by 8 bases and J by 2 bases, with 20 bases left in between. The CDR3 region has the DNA TGCGCCAGTAACTTGAATCCGGGACTCCCCTACGAGCAGTACTTC. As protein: CASNLNPGLPYEQYF.

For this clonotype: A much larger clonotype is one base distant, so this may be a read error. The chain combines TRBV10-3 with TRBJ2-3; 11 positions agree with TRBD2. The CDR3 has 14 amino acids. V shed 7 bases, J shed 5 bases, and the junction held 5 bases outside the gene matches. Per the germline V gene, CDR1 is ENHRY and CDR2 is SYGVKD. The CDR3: CAITGTSGRDTQYF. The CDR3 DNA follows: TGTGCCATCACTGGCACTAGCGGGAGAGATACGCAGTATTTT.

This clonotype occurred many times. CDR3 nucleotides: TGTGCCAGCAGGGTAGCGGGAGAGACCCAGTACTTC. Translation: CASRVAGETQYF. The chain links TRBV6-1 to TRBJ2-5; 7 bases are shared with TRBD2. The length of the CDR3 is 12 residues. J was trimmed by 4 bases and V by 6 bases; bases with no gene match: 2. Per the germline V gene, CDR1 is MNHNS and CDR2 is SASEGT.

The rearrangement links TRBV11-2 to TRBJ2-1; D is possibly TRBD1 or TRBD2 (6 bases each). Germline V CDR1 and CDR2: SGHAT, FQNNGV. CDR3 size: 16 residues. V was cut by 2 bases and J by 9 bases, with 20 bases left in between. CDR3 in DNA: TGTGCCAGCAGCTTATGGGGGCCCGGGAGAGAAAGTGAGCAGTTCTTC. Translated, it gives CASSLWGPGRESEQFF. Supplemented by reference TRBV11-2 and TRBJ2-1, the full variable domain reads EAGVAQSPRYKIIEKRQSVAFWCNPISGHATLYWYQQILGQGPKLLIQFQNNGVVDDSQLPKDRFSAERLKGVDSTLKIQPAKLEDSAVYLCASSLWGPGRESEQFFGPGTRLTVL.

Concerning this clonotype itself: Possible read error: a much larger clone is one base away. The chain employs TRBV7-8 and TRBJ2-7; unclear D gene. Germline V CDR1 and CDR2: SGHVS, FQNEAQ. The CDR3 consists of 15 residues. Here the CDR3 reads CAGSLEVSLSYEQYF. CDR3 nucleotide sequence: TGTGCCGGCAGCTTAGAAGTAAGCCTCTCCTACGAGCAGTACTTC.

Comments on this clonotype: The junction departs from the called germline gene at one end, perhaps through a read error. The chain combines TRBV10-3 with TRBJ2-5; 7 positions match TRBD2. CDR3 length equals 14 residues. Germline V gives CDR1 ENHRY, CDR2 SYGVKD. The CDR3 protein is CAISESREVGTQYF. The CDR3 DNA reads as TGCGCCATCAGTGAGTCTCGGGAGGTTGGGACCCAGTACTTC.

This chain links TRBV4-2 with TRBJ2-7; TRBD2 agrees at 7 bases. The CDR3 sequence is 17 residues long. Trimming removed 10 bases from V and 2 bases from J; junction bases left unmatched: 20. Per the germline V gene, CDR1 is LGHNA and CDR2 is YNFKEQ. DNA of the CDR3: TGTGCCACCCCGAAGCAGCGAGTCCGGGACTACACCTACGAGCAGTACTTC. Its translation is CATPKQRVRDYTYEQYF.

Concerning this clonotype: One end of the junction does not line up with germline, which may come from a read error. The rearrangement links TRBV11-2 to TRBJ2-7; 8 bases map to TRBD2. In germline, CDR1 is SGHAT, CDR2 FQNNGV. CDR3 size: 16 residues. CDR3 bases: TGTGCCATCAGCTTGGATATCGGACTAGCCATGGGCGAGCAGTACTTC. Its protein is CAISLDIGLAMGEQYF. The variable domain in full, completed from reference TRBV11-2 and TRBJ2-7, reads EAGVAQSPRYKIIEKRQSVAFWCNPISGHATLYWYQQILGQGPKLLIQFQNNGVVDDSQLPKDRFSAERLKGVDSTLKIQPAKLEDSAVYLCAISLDIGLAMGEQYFGPGTRLTVT.

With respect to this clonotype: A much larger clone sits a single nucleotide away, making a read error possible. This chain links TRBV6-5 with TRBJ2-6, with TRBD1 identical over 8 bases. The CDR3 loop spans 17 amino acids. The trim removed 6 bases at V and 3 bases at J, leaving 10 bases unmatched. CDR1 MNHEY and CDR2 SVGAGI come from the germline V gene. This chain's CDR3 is CASRLGQGSYGANVLTF. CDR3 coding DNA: TGTGCCAGCAGATTAGGACAGGGATCCTATGGGGCCAACGTCCTGACTTTC.

The CDR3 DNA follows: TGTGCCAGGACTTTACAGGGGAGTGGCACTGAAGCTTTCTTT. This gives the protein CARTLQGSGTEAFF. The chain uses TRBV6-6 and TRBJ1-1; 7 bases map to TRBD1. Germline V CDR1 and CDR2: MNHNY, SVGAGI (reference sequence). The CDR3 consists of 14 residues. J gave up 4 bases and V 9 bases, and 11 bases lay outside the gene matches.

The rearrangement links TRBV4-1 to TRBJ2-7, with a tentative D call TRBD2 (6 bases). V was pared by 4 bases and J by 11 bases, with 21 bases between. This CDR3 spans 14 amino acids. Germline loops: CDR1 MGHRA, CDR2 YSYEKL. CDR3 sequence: CASSPRDSMIEEYF. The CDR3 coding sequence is TGCGCCAGCAGCCCCCGGGACTCGATGATTGAGGAGTACTTC.

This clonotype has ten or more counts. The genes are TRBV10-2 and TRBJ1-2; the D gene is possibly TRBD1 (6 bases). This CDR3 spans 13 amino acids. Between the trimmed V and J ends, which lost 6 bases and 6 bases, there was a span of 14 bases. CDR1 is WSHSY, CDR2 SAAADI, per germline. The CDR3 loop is CASRKDSGNGYTF. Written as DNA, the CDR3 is TGCGCCAGCAGGAAGGACAGTGGGAATGGCTACACCTTC.